The entry that follows covers one T cell receptor (beta chain) sequence. This clone was seen only once. It lacks a known antigen. It has no much larger one-base neighbor in the sample; base qualities were not kept. These data belong to a study of PD-1 blockade in classical Hodgkin lymphoma (dated by TCRdb to about 2020). With respect to the entire study: Nivolumab dosing was 3 mg/kg intravenously every 2 weeks, continuing until either disease progression or unacceptable toxicity. A peripheral blood immune signature of response to PD-1 blockade in classical Hodgkin lymphoma was defined using TCR beta sequencing and CyTOF.

General findings and caveats noted by the study authors: The study was restricted to a single clinical trial cohort, and the causes of repertoire differences, possibly disease activity or prior therapy, were left undefined. Baseline diversity similar to that of newly diagnosed patients was observed in trial patients achieving complete response, whereas significantly lower diversity was observed in partial responders and progressors. Patients starting nivolumab less than 1 year after ASCT had lower diversity and were excluded from later analyses to avoid confounding by immune reconstitution. By C4D1, a significant rise was seen in CD4+ TCR diversity but not in CD8+ TCR diversity (p=0.0027 vs p=0.16), and the rise was most apparent among complete responders (p=0.02). Baseline TCR diversity was reported as lower in newly diagnosed patients than in healthy donors, and lower still in relapsed/refractory patients.

Genomic DNA was isolated using the Qiagen DNeasy kit from unsorted PBMCs as well as from negatively selected CD4+ and CD8+ fractions. TCR beta CDR3 regions were amplified by immunoSEQ multiplex PCR using primers annealing to V and J segments. A synthetic immune receptor repertoire was used to minimize amplification bias, and any remaining bias was removed computationally after sequencing. The source study handled its data this way. Repertoire diversity was quantified as the Shannon entropy index using custom Python scripts. Unsorted, CD4+ and CD8+ repertoires were examined separately, except in combined analyses, for which CD4+ and CD8+ sequences were merged in silico. Clonal expansion was defined as at least a 2-fold frequency increase after treatment relative to C1D1, with a pseudocount of 0.5 for undetected baseline clones. Clones with 0 or 1 copy at C1D1 were defined as singleton clones, while clones with 2 or more copies were defined as non-singleton clones. Clones expanded in unsorted samples were annotated as CD4+, CD8+ or unknown by matching protein sequences in sorted samples from the same patient. Wilcoxon tests on paired samples were used to test changes in diversity from C1D1 to C4D1. In its TCRdb copy, this immuneACCESS table keeps in-frame sequences only and misses some clones. Where compared with another copy, unresolved V genes explain less than half of these, and the others have no known cause. The D gene and trimming were derived from the DNA, and the V and J assignments and clone size from that table. In this sample the table shows roughly 55,000 clones, about 85% of which occur a single time. The ten largest clones add up to about 16% of the sample.

Deletion took 4 bases off V and 12 bases off J, with a span of 25 bases between the germline ends. The CDR3 runs 16 amino acids, cysteine and phenylalanine included. Just CDR3 DNA is preserved here, 48 bases in frame from base 1. For CDR1 and CDR2, the germline V gene lists SGHVS and FQNEAQ. The time point label here, explained by the study, means: cycle 1 day 1 (C1D1), immediately before nivolumab initiation. All trial patients had relapsed after autologous stem cell transplantation, with cohorts A, B and C differing in prior brentuximab vedotin exposure. The trial cohort was composed of about 53 patients with relapsed/refractory classical Hodgkin lymphoma, for whom complete response, partial response or progressive disease was recorded as best overall response. In the multi-cohort phase II CheckMate 205 trial, trial patients received single-agent nivolumab. An independent review committee assessed best overall response using the 2007 International Working Group response criteria. Trial PBMCs were collected immediately before nivolumab initiation (C1D1) and during therapy at cycle 2 day 1 and cycle 4 day 1. After peripheral blood was drawn into 8 mL Vacutainer Cell Preparation Tubes, PBMCs were isolated by centrifugation and then cryopreserved.

The specimen comprised peripheral blood mononuclear cells (PBMCs), sampled at baseline. This receptor was identified in a human donor with classical Hodgkin lymphoma. The receptor chain draws on TRBV7-8 and TRBJ2-1; matching of 7 bases hints at TRBD2 as the D gene. CDR3 loop: CASSSRARGGVGVQFF. The sequenced DNA: TGTGCCAGCAGCTCTAGAGCCAGAGGGGGGGTCGGTGTGCAGTTCTTC.